Below are 10 T cell receptor beta chains sequenced from a single sample in a study of identical twins. TCRdb re-analysed the 5' RACE reads in MiXCR, keeping a single row per CDR3 protein. The repertoire consists of 520,000 or so distinct CDR3 sequences, with around 20% occurring once and the leading ten covering under 0.95%. These data are also associated with another study on T cells expressing NK-cell markers.

The sequencing input was CD4+ T cells sorted from blood. These receptors were obtained from a woman aged 18-29 years in good health.

This clonotype occurred a few times. This rearrangement joins TRBV6-2 or TRBV6-3 to TRBJ2-7, with D perhaps TRBD1 (6 bases). Trimming took off 2 bases at V and 8 bases at J, with 19 bases between the two ends. CDR3 length equals 15 residues. Per the germline V gene, CDR1 is MNHEY and CDR2 is SVGEGT. The DNA of the CDR3 is TGTGCCAGCAGTTACACCCCCGGGACAACGTTTAAGCAGTACTTC. It translates to CASSYTPGTTFKQYF.

A word on this clonotype: Being one base from a much bigger clone, this may be a read error. CDR3 in amino acids: CSARDGRETQYF. The DNA for the CDR3 is TGCAGTGCCAGGGACGGTAGAGAGACCCAGTACTTC. V and J are TRBV20-1 and TRBJ2-5; perhaps D is TRBD1 or TRBD2 (5 bases each). CDR3 length: 12 amino acids. CDR1 and CDR2 (germline): DFQATT, SNEGSKA (reference sequence). Trimming removed 6 bases from V and 4 bases from J, with 12 bases in between.

A few counts support this clonotype. This chain uses TRBV5-1 with TRBJ2-7; D is perhaps TRBD1 or TRBD2 (5 bases each). Looked up from germline, CDR1 is SGHRS and CDR2 is YFSETQ. V lost 0 bases to trimming and J lost 5 bases, with 15 bases between them. The CDR3 length is 15 residues. Written as DNA, the CDR3 is TGCGCCAGCAGCTTGGGAGGGGTTATCGTCCACGAGCAGTACTTC. It is translated as CASSLGGVIVHEQYF.

The CDR3 region has the DNA TGCAGTGCCAGTGACAGGGTGAACACTGAAGCTTTCTTT. Protein product: CSASDRVNTEAFF. V usage is TRBV20-1 and J usage is TRBJ1-1; TRBD1 agrees at 7 bases. In germline, CDR1 is DFQATT, CDR2 SNEGSKA (reference sequence). This CDR3 has 13 residues. J lost 0 bases, V lost 6 bases, and 4 bases had no gene match.

J is TRBJ2-1 and V is TRBV12-3 or TRBV12-4; a weak D match, TRBD2 (6 bases). Trimming shortened V by 5 bases and J by 6 bases, and 14 bases separated the two germline ends. The CDR3 length is 14 residues. DNA for the CDR3: TGTGCCAGCAGTCCGGGACTCCCTTTCAATGAGCAGTTCTTC. This codes for CASSPGLPFNEQFF.

The sample holds a few counts of this clonotype. The gene calls are TRBV6-1 and TRBJ2-3, with 10 bases aligning to TRBD1. CDR1 is MNHNS and CDR2 is SASEGT in the germline V gene. The CDR3 totals 15 residues. J lost 3 bases, V lost 6 bases, and 6 bases had no gene match. The CDR3 nucleotides are TGTGCCAGCAGAGTGACAGGGGGCGCAACAGATACGCAGTATTTT. Translation gives CASRVTGGATDTQYF.

This clonotype was counted only a few times. The rearrangement uses TRBV5-6 and TRBJ1-1; D gene unclear. Trimming shortened V by 4 bases and J by 5 bases, and 18 bases separated the two germline ends. The CDR3 has 15 amino acids. From germline, CDR1 is SGHDT and CDR2 YYEEEE. In DNA form, the CDR3 reads TGTGCCAGCAGCCCCGCGGGTTGGGCGCGGACTGAAGCTTTCTTT. This sequence encodes CASSPAGWARTEAFF.

This clonotype has more than one count but fewer than ten. This rearrangement joins TRBV20-1 to TRBJ2-1, with D perhaps TRBD2 (6 bases). Trimming stripped 5 bases from V and 3 bases from J, with 11 bases between. The CDR3 spans 13 residues. Germline V gene lookup returns CDR1 DFQATT and CDR2 SNEGSKA (reference sequence). CDR3 residues: CSARGSFYNEQFF. The CDR3 bases are TGCAGTGCTCGGGGGAGCTTCTACAATGAGCAGTTCTTC.

The V call is TRBV15, the J call TRBJ2-5, with 7 bases lining up with TRBD2. V trimming: 1 base; J trimming: 4 bases; junction bases outside the gene matches: 9. The CDR3 runs to 16 residues. The germline V gene encodes CDR1 LNHNV and CDR2 YYDKDF (reference sequence). The CDR3 DNA follows: TGTGCCACCAGCAGAGCGGTGGCGGGAGTACTAGAGACCCAGTACTTC. It translates to CATSRAVAGVLETQYF.

This clonotype came up a few times. The rearrangement uses TRBV10-3 and TRBJ2-7, with D tentatively TRBD1 (6 bases). The CDR3 is made up of 13 amino acids. Trimming removed 3 bases at V and 3 bases at J, with 9 bases between. Germline V lookup: CDR1 ENHRY, CDR2 SYGVKD. DNA of the CDR3: TGTGCCATCAGTGAAGGGGGTTACTACGAGCAGTACTTC. It translates to CAISEGGYYEQYF.